These 31 T cell receptor beta chains share one sample of origin, sequenced in a study of chemoradiotherapy in HPV16-positive cancers. TCRdb keeps only in-frame clones here, not all; method: immunoSEQ multiplex PCR. The repertoire has around 8,000 clones, 80% of them found once; the top ten carry about 2%. Sampling was carried out from a patient who underwent chemoradiotherapy. The origin of the receptors is a human donor with HPV-associated anogenital cancer.

J is TRBJ1-1 and V is TRBV30, with D possibly being TRBD1 (6 bases). The V and J ends lost 5 bases and 2 bases respectively, with 9 bases between them. The CDR3 has 12 residues. Germline loops: CDR1 GTSNPN, CDR2 SVGIG (reference sequence). This CDR3 reads CAWVGGNTEAFF. The DNA for the CDR3 is TGTGCCTGGGTGGGGGGCAACACTGAAGCTTTCTTT. Together with reference TRBV30 and TRBJ1-1, the CDR3 gives the full variable domain: SQTIHQWPATLVQPVGSPLSLECTVEGTSNPNLYWYRQAAGRGLQLLFYSVGIGQISSEVPQNLSASRPQDRQFILSSKKLLLSDSGFYLCAWVGGNTEAFFGQGTRLTVV.

This sequence joins TRBV30 and TRBJ2-7, with 10 bases that match TRBD2. This CDR3 is built from 15 residues. In germline, CDR1 is GTSNPN, CDR2 SVGIG (reference sequence). The V gene end was trimmed by 3 bases and the J gene end by 0 bases; junction bases not matched to a gene: 5. CDR3 region: CAWSPGTSVSYEQYF. For the CDR3, the DNA is TGTGCCTGGAGCCCCGGGACTAGCGTCTCCTACGAGCAGTACTTC.

This sequence joins TRBV19 and TRBJ2-1, with 10 bases lining up with TRBD2. With 6 bases clipped from V and 4 bases from J, the junction kept 6 bases outside the gene matches. This CDR3 contains 15 residues. Germline V gene sequence: CDR1 LNHDA, CDR2 SQIVND (reference sequence). As DNA, the CDR3 is TGTGCCAGTAGGGTAGCGGGACTAGCGTACAATGAGCAGTTCTTC. Translated, it gives CASRVAGLAYNEQFF.

The chain employs TRBV25-1 and TRBJ2-7, with 8 positions matching TRBD2. Germline V gives CDR1 MGHDK, CDR2 SYGVNS. Trimming removed 7 bases from V and 4 bases from J; junction bases left unmatched: 9. The CDR3 length is 14 residues. This CDR3 reads CASTKSGGVYEQYF. DNA for the CDR3: TGTGCCAGCACCAAATCCGGGGGGGTGTACGAGCAGTACTTC.

This clone has a single count. J is TRBJ2-2 and V is TRBV6-5; D not resolved. Germline V gene data show CDR1 as MNHEY and CDR2 as SVGAGI. V lost 10 bases and J lost 0, with 12 bases in between. This CDR3 is built from 14 residues. CDR3 residues: CAITQRSNTGELFF. The CDR3 DNA sequence: TGTGCCATCACACAGCGTTCGAACACCGGGGAGCTGTTTTTT.

J is TRBJ2-1 and V is TRBV7-2, with D possibly TRBD2 on 6 matching bases. Trimming took 5 bases from V and 7 from J, leaving 21 bases between them. Germline V gene sequence: CDR1 SGHTA, CDR2 FQGNSA. The CDR3 is 16 residues long. This CDR3 is CASSPLRDAGTNEQFF. The DNA for the CDR3 is TGTGCCAGCAGCCCCCTAAGGGACGCGGGGACGAATGAGCAGTTCTTC. The variable domain in full, with the rest retrieved from reference TRBV7-2 and TRBJ2-1, is GAGVSQSPSNKVTEKGKDVELRCDPISGHTALYWYRQSLGQGLEFLIYFQGNSAPDKSGLPSDRFSAERTGGSVSTLTIQRTQQEDSAVYLCASSPLRDAGTNEQFFGPGTRLTVL.

The gene calls are TRBV28 and TRBJ2-3, with a tentative D call TRBD2 (5 bases). Germline lookup yields CDR1 MDHEN and CDR2 SYDVKM. The length of the CDR3 is 16 residues. V was trimmed by 8 bases and J by 0 bases, leaving 18 bases between them. The CDR3 region is CASSSSWRTSTDTQYF. CDR3 nucleotides: TGTGCCAGCTCCTCTTCTTGGAGGACTAGCACAGATACGCAGTATTTT.

The rearrangement links TRBV28 to TRBJ2-7; D gene ambiguous. The CDR3 length is 13 residues. V was cut by 6 bases and J by 2 bases, with 11 bases left in between. CDR1 and CDR2 from the germline V gene are MDHEN and SYDVKM. The DNA of the CDR3 is TGTGCCAGCAGCGAACCGCCGGCCTACGAGCAGTACTTC. Protein: CASSEPPAYEQYF.

This chain connects TRBV19 to TRBJ2-1, with 8 positions matching TRBD1. The germline V gene has CDR1 LNHDA and CDR2 SQIVND (reference sequence). Trimming at V came to 6 bases and at J to 6 bases, leaving 10 bases not matched to a gene. CDR3 length equals 15 residues. The CDR3 loop is CASRPQGARGNEQFF. In DNA form, the CDR3 reads TGTGCCAGTAGGCCCCAGGGGGCGCGGGGCAATGAGCAGTTCTTC.

This clone has only one observation. The junction departs from germline at one end; a sequencing error may be responsible. The V and J genes are TRBV10-2 and TRBJ2-3; TRBD2 agrees at 14 bases. The germline V gene has CDR1 WSHSY and CDR2 SAAADI. This CDR3 comprises 19 residues. The CDR3 bases are TGCGCCAGCACTGAGGCCCCGGGACTAGCGGGAGCGAGCACAGATACGCAGTATTTT. Amino acids: CASTEAPGLAGASTDTQYF.

A single count supports this clone. The V gene is TRBV2, the J gene TRBJ1-6; unclear D gene. V was clipped by 1 base and J by 8 bases, with 9 bases between them. CDR1 SNHLY and CDR2 FYNNEI come from the germline V gene. The CDR3 runs to 14 residues. The CDR3 sequence is CASSEGGIDSPLHF. The CDR3, as DNA: TGTGCCAGCAGTGAAGGGGGAATCGATTCACCCCTCCACTTT.

This clone showed up just a few times. V gene TRBV19 combines with J gene TRBJ1-1; D not certain. CDR1 and CDR2 (germline): LNHDA, SQIVND (reference sequence). The CDR3 is 11 amino acids. Trimming pared 9 bases from V and 6 bases from J, leaving 11 bases between. For the CDR3, the DNA is TGTGCCAGCGCTCGTAACCCTGAAGCTTTCTTT. It encodes CASARNPEAFF.

This rearrangement joins TRBV6-1 to TRBJ2-5; D tentatively reads TRBD1 or TRBD2 (5 bases each). Germline assignment: CDR1 MNHNS and CDR2 SASEGT. The CDR3 has 13 amino acids. CDR3 region: CSSREGYQETQYF. The CDR3 DNA reads as TGTTCGTCTCGAGAGGGGTACCAAGAGACCCAGTACTTC.

This clone was seen a handful of times. The J gene is TRBJ1-3, the V gene TRBV5-5; D possibly corresponds to TRBD1 (5 bases). The V gene's germline CDR1 is SGHKS and CDR2 YYEKEE (reference sequence). Trimming stripped 4 bases from V and 0 bases from J, with 14 bases between. The CDR3 contains 16 residues. CDR3 region: CASSGRDGNSGNTIYF. CDR3 DNA: TGTGCCAGCAGCGGGAGGGACGGAAACTCTGGAAACACCATATATTTT. Combining the CDR3 with reference TRBV5-5 and TRBJ1-3 gives the whole variable domain DAGVTQSPTHLIKTRGQQVTLRCSPISGHKSVSWYQQVLGQGPQFIFQYYEKEERGRGNFPDRFSARQFPNYSSELNVNALLLGDSALYLCASSGRDGNSGNTIYFGEGSWLTVV.

This chain links TRBV7-9 with TRBJ1-4; D is perhaps TRBD1 (6 bases). The CDR3 runs 13 residues. CDR1 is SEHNR and CDR2 is FQNEAQ in the germline V gene (reference sequence). V gave up 5 bases and J gave up 11 bases, with 15 bases separating them. CDR3 in amino acids: CASSHGTSGKLFF. As DNA, the CDR3 is TGTGCCAGCAGCCACGGGACATCGGGTAAACTGTTTTTT. Complete variable domain (other parts from reference TRBV7-9 and TRBJ1-4): DTGVSQNPRHKITKRGQNVTFRCDPISEHNRLYWYRQTLGQGPEFLTYFQNEAQLEKSRLLSDRFSAERPKGSFSTLEIQRTEQGDSAMYLCASSHGTSGKLFFGSGTQLSVL.

The gene calls are TRBV15 and TRBJ2-3, with D possibly being TRBD2 (6 bases). CDR1 LNHNV and CDR2 YYDKDF come from the germline V gene (reference sequence). Between the trimmed V and J ends, which lost 1 base and 6 bases, there was a span of 11 bases. This CDR3 is built from 14 residues. The CDR3 here is CATSRVLASDTQYF. The CDR3 DNA follows: TGTGCCACCAGCAGAGTACTAGCTTCCGATACGCAGTATTTT.

CDR3: CASSTSGTPIEKLFF. CDR3 nucleotides: TGTGCCAGTAGTACCTCCGGGACACCAATTGAAAAACTGTTTTTT. This chain uses TRBV19 with TRBJ1-4; D perhaps matches TRBD1 (6 bases). This CDR3 comprises 15 residues. The germline V gene has CDR1 LNHDA and CDR2 SQIVND (reference sequence). The V end lost 4 bases, the J end lost 7 bases, and 16 bases lay between the germline ends. Full variable domain (missing parts from reference TRBV19 and TRBJ1-4): DGGITQSPKYLFRKEGQNVTLSCEQNLNHDAMYWYRQDPGQGLRLIYYSQIVNDFQKGDIAEGYSVSREKKESFPLTVTSAQKNPTAFYLCASSTSGTPIEKLFFGSGTQLSVL.

The V call is TRBV5-1, the J call TRBJ2-2; D is uncertain. The CDR3 length is 12 residues. The germline V gene encodes CDR1 SGHRS and CDR2 YFSETQ. V was shortened by 3 bases and J by 3 bases, with 3 bases between the two germline ends. The DNA of the CDR3 is TGCGCCAGCAGCTATGACACCGGGGAGCTGTTTTTT. As protein: CASSYDTGELFF.

The rearrangement uses TRBV20-1 and TRBJ2-5; D is ambiguous. Between the trimmed V and J ends, which lost 3 bases and 4 bases, there was a span of 6 bases. Looked up from germline, CDR1 is DFQATT and CDR2 is SNEGSKA (reference sequence). The length of the CDR3 is 11 residues. The CDR3: CSARISETQYF. CDR3 in DNA: TGCAGTGCTAGGATTTCAGAGACCCAGTACTTC.

This chain connects TRBV4-3 to TRBJ2-7; D gene ambiguous. The CDR3 runs 13 residues. Between the trimmed V and J ends, which lost 4 bases and 4 bases, there was a span of 11 bases. Per the germline V gene, CDR1 is LGHNA and CDR2 is YSLEER. The CDR3 DNA reads as TGCGCCAGCAGCCCCCGTGTAGGGTACGAGCAGTACTTC. It is translated as CASSPRVGYEQYF.

The chain joins TRBV6-6 to TRBJ1-5; unclear D gene. Per the germline V gene, CDR1 is MNHNY and CDR2 is SVGAGI (reference sequence). This CDR3 has 14 amino acids. V dropped 10 bases and J dropped 0 bases, with 13 bases sitting between them. The CDR3 DNA follows: TGTGCCACCACTATTGGCCTTAGCAATCAGCCCCAGCATTTT. It encodes CATTIGLSNQPQHF.

This sequence joins TRBV11-1 and TRBJ2-5, with D uncertain. CDR3 length equals 15 residues. V was trimmed by 1 base and J by 4 bases, leaving 13 bases between them. Germline V lookup: CDR1 SGHAT, CDR2 FQDESV (reference sequence). The DNA of the CDR3 is TGTGCCAGCAGCTTAGTTGTAGGGCTGGGAGAGACCCAGTACTTC. Translation gives CASSLVVGLGETQYF.

The chain uses TRBV2 and TRBJ2-3; D is possibly TRBD1 (6 bases). The CDR3 sequence is 15 residues long. Trimming removed 11 bases at V and 6 bases at J, with 24 bases between. The V gene's germline CDR1 is SNHLY and CDR2 FYNNEI. The CDR3 protein is CASRVRGNRVDTQYF. CDR3 nucleotide sequence: TGTGCCTCCCGGGTTAGGGGGAATCGTGTGGATACGCAGTATTTT. Using reference TRBV2 and TRBJ2-3 for the parts outside the CDR3, the full variable domain is EPEVTQTPSHQVTQMGQEVILRCVPISNHLYFYWYRQILGQKVEFLVSFYNNEISEKSEIFDDQFSVERPDGSNFTLKIRSTKLEDSAMYFCASRVRGNRVDTQYFGPGTRLTVL.

This chain uses TRBV28 with TRBJ1-3; D gene ambiguous. V dropped 7 bases and J dropped 2 bases, with 12 bases sitting between them. Germline values: CDR1 MDHEN, CDR2 SYDVKM. The CDR3 consists of 14 residues. The CDR3 nucleotides read TGTGCCAGCATCTGGGCAGGCGCTGGAAACACCATATATTTT. Protein product: CASIWAGAGNTIYF.

The chain is built from TRBV7-2 and TRBJ2-2, with TRBD1 matching 8 bases. CDR3 length: 17 amino acids. Germline trimming cut 2 bases from V and 5 bases from J; bases unmatched to any gene: 10. Germline assignment: CDR1 SGHTA and CDR2 FQGNSA. Written as DNA, the CDR3 is TGTGCCAGCAGCTTAATGGGTGACAGGGGCCGAACCGGGGAGCTGTTTTTT. It is translated as CASSLMGDRGRTGELFF.

The J gene is TRBJ2-7, the V gene TRBV9, with 7 positions matching TRBD2. The V and J ends lost 5 bases and 3 bases, in that order; junction bases with no gene match: 8. The CDR3 loop spans 14 amino acids. In germline, CDR1 is SGDLS, CDR2 YYNGEE. The CDR3 bases are TGTGCCAGCAGTCCGGCGGGAGCGGGCTACGAGCAGTACTTC. Amino acid sequence: CASSPAGAGYEQYF.

The chain is built from TRBV30 and TRBJ1-2; D perhaps matches TRBD1 (5 bases). The CDR3 length is 13 residues. Trimming shortened V by 4 bases and J by 7 bases, and 16 bases separated the two germline ends. The germline V gene has CDR1 GTSNPN and CDR2 SVGIG (reference sequence). CDR3 amino acids: CAWTLPGAGGYTF. CDR3 nucleotides: TGTGCCTGGACCTTACCCGGGGCGGGTGGCTACACCTTC.

This chain connects TRBV10-3 to TRBJ2-7; 8 bases are shared with TRBD2. Per germline, CDR1 ENHRY and CDR2 SYGVKD. V shed 4 bases, J shed 0 bases, and the junction held 8 bases outside the gene matches. The CDR3 is made up of 16 amino acids. CDR3 sequence: CAISVLAGWSSYEQYF. DNA for the CDR3: TGTGCCATCAGTGTTCTAGCGGGCTGGAGCTCCTACGAGCAGTACTTC.

J is TRBJ2-2 and V is TRBV6-6; 9 bases are shared with TRBD2. Unmatched junction bases numbered 10, after V lost 7 bases and J lost 4 bases. Germline-derived CDR1 and CDR2 are MNHNY and SVGAGI (reference sequence). CDR3 length: 16 amino acids. The CDR3 protein is CASNGGLAGTTGELFF. CDR3 coding DNA: TGTGCCAGCAACGGGGGTCTAGCGGGAACCACCGGGGAGCTGTTTTTT.

The rearrangement uses TRBV29-1 and TRBJ2-7; the D gene could be TRBD1 or TRBD2 (6 bases each). The CDR3 consists of 16 residues. The V gene lost 1 base and the J gene lost 4 bases, with 20 bases spanning the gap. The germline V gene has CDR1 SQVTM and CDR2 ANQGSEA. The CDR3 protein is CSVEGGAPSSRYEQYF. The CDR3 coding sequence is TGCAGCGTTGAAGGGGGGGCTCCTTCCTCTCGATACGAGCAGTACTTC.

This chain connects TRBV19 to TRBJ2-6, with D tentatively TRBD1 or TRBD2 (6 bases each). The V gene's germline CDR1 is LNHDA and CDR2 SQIVND (reference sequence). The CDR3 length is 15 residues. V lost 10 bases and J 0 bases, leaving 13 bases between the germline ends. The CDR3 reads CAIGGPDSGANVLTF. CDR3 sequence (DNA): TGTGCCATAGGGGGGCCCGACTCTGGGGCCAACGTCCTGACTTTC.